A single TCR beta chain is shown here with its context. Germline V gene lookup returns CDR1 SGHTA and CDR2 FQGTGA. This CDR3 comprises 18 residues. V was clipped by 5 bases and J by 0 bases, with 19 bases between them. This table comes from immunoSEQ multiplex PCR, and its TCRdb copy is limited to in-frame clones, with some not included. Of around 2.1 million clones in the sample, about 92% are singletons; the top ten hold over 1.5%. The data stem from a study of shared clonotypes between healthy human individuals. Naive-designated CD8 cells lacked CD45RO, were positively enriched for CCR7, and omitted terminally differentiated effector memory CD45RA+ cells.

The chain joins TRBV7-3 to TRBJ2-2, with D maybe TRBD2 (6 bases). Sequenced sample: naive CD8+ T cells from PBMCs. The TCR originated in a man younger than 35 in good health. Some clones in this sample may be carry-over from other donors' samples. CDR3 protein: CASSREPGLGPNTGELFF. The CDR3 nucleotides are TGTGCCAGCAGCCGAGAACCGGGACTGGGACCGAACACCGGGGAGCTGTTTTTT.